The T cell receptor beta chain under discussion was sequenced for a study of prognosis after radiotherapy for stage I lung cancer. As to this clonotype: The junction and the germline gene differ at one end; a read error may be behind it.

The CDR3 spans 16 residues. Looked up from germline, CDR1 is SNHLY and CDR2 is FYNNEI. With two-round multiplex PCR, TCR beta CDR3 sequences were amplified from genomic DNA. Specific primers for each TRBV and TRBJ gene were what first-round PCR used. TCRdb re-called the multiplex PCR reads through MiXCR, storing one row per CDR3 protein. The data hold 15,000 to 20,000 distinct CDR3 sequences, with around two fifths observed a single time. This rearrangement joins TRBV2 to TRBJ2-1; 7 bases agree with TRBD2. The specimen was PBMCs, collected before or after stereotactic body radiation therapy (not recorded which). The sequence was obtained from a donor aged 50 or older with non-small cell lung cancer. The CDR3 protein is CASRAQLARGHHDQFF. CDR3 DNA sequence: TGTGCCAGCAGGGCTCAACTAGCGCGAGGGCATCATGATCAGTTCTTC.